Given below is one TCR beta chain in context. This specimen belongs to a study of blood T cell repertoires in COVID-19. Study as a whole: Sites in the United States, Italy and Spain provided acute and convalescent COVID-19 samples.

The CDR3 contains 19 residues. Under the authors' procedure: The authors estimated nucleated cell counts from reference gene primer amplification. The protocol was immunoSEQ multiplex PCR, while the TCRdb copy is restricted to in-frame clones and leaves out a portion. That table is the source of V, J and clone size, and D and trimming were worked out from the DNA. The sample lists more than 100,000 clones; roughly 87% were seen once. The clonotype originates from a human donor in a cohort sampled during active COVID-19. V is TRBV12-1 and J is TRBJ2-3; TRBD2, the table's D call, was not compared with the DNA. TRBV12-1 is a pseudogene segment. Source material: peripheral blood. The CDR3 loop reads CASSFAYLAGGPVTDTQYF. As DNA, the CDR3 is TGTGCCAGCAGCTTTGCCTATCTAGCGGGAGGGCCGGTCACAGATACGCAGTATTTT.